These T cell receptor beta chains were read from a single sample in a study of beta chain features in type 1 diabetes. Produced via immunoSEQ multiplex PCR; TCRdb's table is partial and in-frame only. The sample has approximately 330,000 clones, 11% seen once; the top ten hold around 0.015%. Sequences were obtained from naive CD4+ T cells from blood. These receptors were obtained from a woman in her 30s in good health. Each CDR3 is given with its conserved first and last residue. Each record gives: J gene, clone size, D gene, V gene, CDR3 protein, CDR3 DNA. D genes are given only for firm matches. Part of the rows lack a size; the others show once, few, many or a class for expanded clones.

j_gene: TRBJ1-2
abundance: few
d_gene: TRBD1
v_gene: TRBV25-1
CDR3aa: CASSDPGQGKRHGYTF
CDR3nt: TGTGCCAGCAGTGACCCGGGACAGGGAAAGCGTCATGGCTACACCTTC

j_gene: TRBJ2-1
abundance: -
d_gene: TRBD2
v_gene: TRBV28
CDR3aa: CASSSPRTSGRRSYNEQFF
CDR3nt: TGTGCCAGCAGTTCGCCCAGGACTAGCGGGAGGAGGTCCTACAATGAGCAGTTCTTC

j_gene: TRBJ2-1
abundance: few
d_gene: TRBD1
v_gene: TRBV4-3
CDR3aa: CASSQVGQSYNEQFF
CDR3nt: TGCGCCAGCAGCCAGGTGGGACAGTCCTACAATGAGCAGTTCTTC

j_gene: TRBJ2-3
abundance: -
d_gene: -
v_gene: TRBV29-1
CDR3aa: CSGHQGSDTQYF
CDR3nt: TGCAGCGGCCACCAGGGGTCAGATACGCAGTATTTT

j_gene: TRBJ2-7
abundance: -
d_gene: -
v_gene: TRBV7-2
CDR3aa: CASSLRQDFYEQYF
CDR3nt: TGTGCCAGCAGCTTACGACAGGATTTCTACGAGCAGTACTTC

j_gene: TRBJ2-2
abundance: few
d_gene: -
v_gene: TRBV9
CDR3aa: CASSGVRGTGELFF
CDR3nt: TGTGCCAGCAGCGGCGTCAGAGGTACCGGGGAGCTGTTTTTT

j_gene: TRBJ2-7
abundance: -
d_gene: TRBD2
v_gene: TRBV10-3
CDR3aa: CAIGTSGYEQYF
CDR3nt: TGTGCCATTGGGACTAGCGGCTACGAGCAGTACTTC

j_gene: TRBJ2-1
abundance: few
d_gene: TRBD2
v_gene: TRBV7-8
CDR3aa: CASSPRTSLMNNEQFF
CDR3nt: TGTGCCAGCAGCCCAAGGACTAGCTTAATGAACAATGAGCAGTTCTTC

j_gene: TRBJ2-5
abundance: -
d_gene: TRBD2
v_gene: TRBV11-2
CDR3aa: CASSPVMAGGRETQYF
CDR3nt: TGTGCCAGCAGCCCTGTCATGGCGGGAGGCAGGGAGACCCAGTACTTC

j_gene: TRBJ1-1
abundance: -
d_gene: -
v_gene: TRBV25-1
CDR3aa: CASSAPGPEEAFF
CDR3nt: TGTGCCAGCAGCGCGCCGGGTCCAGAAGAAGCTTTCTTT

j_gene: TRBJ2-2
abundance: -
d_gene: TRBD1
v_gene: TRBV9
CDR3aa: CASSVGTGGTGELFF
CDR3nt: TGTGCCAGCAGCGTAGGGACAGGGGGTACCGGGGAGCTGTTTTTT

j_gene: TRBJ1-5
abundance: few
d_gene: TRBD1
v_gene: TRBV10-3
CDR3aa: CAISVGQGAQPQHF
CDR3nt: TGTGCCATCAGTGTTGGGCAGGGGGCCCAGCCCCAGCATTTT

j_gene: TRBJ1-5
abundance: -
d_gene: -
v_gene: TRBV29-1
CDR3aa: CSVEDPGQPQHF
CDR3nt: TGCAGCGTTGAAGATCCGGGTCAGCCCCAGCATTTT

j_gene: TRBJ2-7
abundance: -
d_gene: TRBD1
v_gene: TRBV7-8
CDR3aa: CASSVGQGAIEQYF
CDR3nt: TGTGCCAGCAGCGTGGGACAGGGGGCCATCGAGCAGTACTTC

j_gene: TRBJ1-5
abundance: -
d_gene: -
v_gene: TRBV7-9
CDR3aa: CASSLTPGSGNQPQHF
CDR3nt: TGTGCCAGCAGCTTAACCCCAGGGTCGGGCAATCAGCCCCAGCATTTT

j_gene: TRBJ1-2
abundance: few
d_gene: TRBD1
v_gene: TRBV7-2
CDR3aa: CASSSRDRGYGYTF
CDR3nt: TGTGCCAGCAGCTCCCGGGACAGGGGTTATGGCTACACCTTC

j_gene: TRBJ2-7
abundance: few
d_gene: -
v_gene: TRBV7-6
CDR3aa: CASSFAGAEQYF
CDR3nt: TGTGCCAGCAGCTTTGCAGGGGCCGAGCAGTACTTC

j_gene: TRBJ2-5
abundance: -
d_gene: TRBD1
v_gene: TRBV29-1
CDR3aa: CSVEDTGGTETQYF
CDR3nt: TGCAGCGTTGAAGACACAGGGGGCACGGAGACCCAGTACTTC

j_gene: TRBJ2-5
abundance: few
d_gene: TRBD2
v_gene: TRBV15
CDR3aa: CATSSRAVGLAGGWQETQYF
CDR3nt: TGTGCCACCAGCAGTAGGGCCGTTGGACTAGCGGGAGGTTGGCAAGAGACCCAGTACTTC

j_gene: TRBJ1-1
abundance: -
d_gene: TRBD1
v_gene: TRBV2
CDR3aa: CASSNGQGEGTEAFF
CDR3nt: TGTGCCAGCAGTAACGGACAGGGGGAGGGAACTGAAGCTTTCTTT

j_gene: TRBJ2-7
abundance: -
d_gene: TRBD1
v_gene: TRBV5-5
CDR3aa: CASSFGRGPYEQYF
CDR3nt: TGTGCCAGCAGCTTTGGCAGGGGGCCCTACGAGCAGTACTTC

j_gene: TRBJ2-1
abundance: -
d_gene: TRBD2
v_gene: TRBV7-8
CDR3aa: CASFLTWTSAYNEQFF
CDR3nt: TGTGCCAGTTTCCTTACCTGGACTAGCGCTTACAATGAGCAGTTCTTC

j_gene: TRBJ2-4
abundance: once
d_gene: -
v_gene: TRBV18
CDR3aa: CASSIDRIAKNIQYF
CDR3nt: TGTGCCAGCTCAATCGACAGGATAGCCAAAAACATTCAGTACTTC

j_gene: TRBJ2-3
abundance: -
d_gene: -
v_gene: TRBV27
CDR3aa: CASSPSGLAQYF
CDR3nt: TGTGCCAGCAGTCCCAGCGGTTTGGCGCAGTATTTT

j_gene: TRBJ1-1
abundance: few
d_gene: TRBD1
v_gene: TRBV7-9
CDR3aa: CASSLAGQGGFF
CDR3nt: TGTGCCAGCAGCTTAGCGGGACAGGGCGGGTTCTTT

j_gene: TRBJ2-7
abundance: -
d_gene: TRBD1
v_gene: TRBV7-2
CDR3aa: CASSRQGDTDEQYF
CDR3nt: TGTGCCAGCAGCCGACAGGGGGATACTGACGAGCAGTACTTC

j_gene: TRBJ1-2
abundance: -
d_gene: -
v_gene: TRBV30
CDR3aa: CAWTDSPYGYTF
CDR3nt: TGTGCCTGGACGGACAGCCCCTATGGCTACACCTTC

j_gene: TRBJ2-7
abundance: few
d_gene: TRBD2
v_gene: TRBV5-1
CDR3aa: CASSLDSREPQYF
CDR3nt: TGCGCCAGCAGCTTGGACTCGCGGGAGCCTCAGTACTTC

j_gene: TRBJ2-7
abundance: few
d_gene: -
v_gene: TRBV28
CDR3aa: CASSFAIGAGAEQYF
CDR3nt: TGTGCCAGCAGTTTCGCGATAGGGGCGGGGGCCGAGCAGTACTTC

j_gene: TRBJ2-1
abundance: -
d_gene: -
v_gene: TRBV5-1
CDR3aa: CASSSSPGTSYNEQFF
CDR3nt: TGCGCCAGCAGCTCCTCCCCGGGAACCTCCTACAATGAGCAGTTCTTC

j_gene: TRBJ2-7
abundance: -
d_gene: -
v_gene: TRBV10-3
CDR3aa: CAISENWGQGEQYF
CDR3nt: TGTGCCATCAGTGAGAACTGGGGTCAGGGTGAGCAGTACTTC

j_gene: TRBJ2-7
abundance: few
d_gene: TRBD2
v_gene: TRBV28
CDR3aa: CASRKSGRGPHEQYF
CDR3nt: TGTGCCAGCAGGAAGAGCGGGAGAGGTCCCCACGAGCAGTACTTC

j_gene: TRBJ2-7
abundance: few
d_gene: -
v_gene: TRBV5-8
CDR3aa: CASSRYEQYF
CDR3nt: TGTGCCAGCTCCAGATACGAGCAGTACTTC

j_gene: TRBJ2-7
abundance: -
d_gene: TRBD2
v_gene: TRBV29-1
CDR3aa: CSVGLAGGEQYF
CDR3nt: TGCAGCGTCGGACTAGCGGGAGGGGAGCAGTACTTC

j_gene: TRBJ2-1
abundance: -
d_gene: -
v_gene: TRBV7-3
CDR3aa: CASSLTGTRNEQFF
CDR3nt: TGTGCCAGCAGCTTAACTGGGACAAGGAATGAGCAGTTCTTC

j_gene: TRBJ2-7
abundance: -
d_gene: -
v_gene: TRBV7-6
CDR3aa: CASSLARQSYEQYF
CDR3nt: TGTGCCAGCAGCTTAGCGCGGCAGTCCTACGAGCAGTACTTC

j_gene: TRBJ2-5
abundance: -
d_gene: -
v_gene: TRBV7-6
CDR3aa: CASSLRPGAPGEETQYF
CDR3nt: TGTGCCAGCAGCTTACGGCCTGGGGCTCCGGGGGAGGAGACCCAGTACTTC

j_gene: TRBJ2-1
abundance: -
d_gene: -
v_gene: TRBV19
CDR3aa: CASSIQGREEQFF
CDR3nt: TGTGCCAGTAGTATCCAGGGTAGAGAAGAGCAGTTCTTC

j_gene: TRBJ1-4
abundance: -
d_gene: -
v_gene: TRBV28
CDR3aa: CASDEPPGRGEKLFF
CDR3nt: TGTGCCAGCGACGAGCCTCCAGGGCGGGGTGAAAAACTGTTTTTT

j_gene: TRBJ1-5
abundance: -
d_gene: TRBD1
v_gene: TRBV4-1
CDR3aa: CASSRTGEGNQPQHF
CDR3nt: TGCGCCAGCAGTCGGACAGGGGAGGGCAATCAGCCCCAGCATTTT

j_gene: TRBJ2-3
abundance: few
d_gene: -
v_gene: TRBV7-9
CDR3aa: CASSRLAVSTDTQYF
CDR3nt: TGTGCCAGCAGCAGATTAGCGGTCAGCACAGATACGCAGTATTTT

j_gene: TRBJ1-2
abundance: few
d_gene: -
v_gene: TRBV2
CDR3aa: CASSEGGQRSANYGYTF
CDR3nt: TGTGCCAGCAGTGAAGGGGGGCAAAGGTCAGCTAACTATGGCTACACCTTC

j_gene: TRBJ2-7
abundance: once
d_gene: TRBD2
v_gene: TRBV27
CDR3aa: CASSREAWNEQYF
CDR3nt: TGTGCCAGCAGCCGGGAGGCCTGGAACGAGCAGTACTTC

j_gene: TRBJ1-1
abundance: -
d_gene: -
v_gene: TRBV28
CDR3aa: CASSLPSLNTEAFF
CDR3nt: TGTGCCAGCAGTTTACCGAGCCTGAACACTGAAGCTTTCTTT

j_gene: TRBJ1-3
abundance: few
d_gene: TRBD1
v_gene: TRBV5-4
CDR3aa: CASSRQQGHGNTIYF
CDR3nt: TGTGCCAGCAGCCGCCAACAGGGGCATGGAAACACCATATATTTT

j_gene: TRBJ2-3
abundance: -
d_gene: TRBD2
v_gene: TRBV5-1
CDR3aa: CASSMGLAGVDTQYF
CDR3nt: TGCGCCAGCAGCATGGGACTAGCGGGAGTGGATACGCAGTATTTT

j_gene: TRBJ2-1
abundance: -
d_gene: -
v_gene: TRBV6-5
CDR3aa: CASSFGLDSDEQFF
CDR3nt: TGTGCCAGCAGTTTTGGTCTAGATTCCGATGAGCAGTTCTTC

j_gene: TRBJ2-7
abundance: -
d_gene: TRBD1
v_gene: TRBV18
CDR3aa: CASSGQGYGSYEQYF
CDR3nt: TGTGCCAGCTCAGGACAGGGCTATGGATCCTACGAGCAGTACTTC

j_gene: TRBJ2-1
abundance: -
d_gene: TRBD2
v_gene: TRBV28
CDR3aa: CASSYSSGRWNEQFF
CDR3nt: TGTGCCAGCAGCTATTCTAGCGGGAGGTGGAATGAGCAGTTCTTC

j_gene: TRBJ2-2
abundance: -
d_gene: TRBD2
v_gene: TRBV28
CDR3aa: CASSLSRGRGWNTGELFF
CDR3nt: TGTGCCAGCAGTTTATCTCGAGGGAGGGGTTGGAACACCGGGGAGCTGTTTTTT

j_gene: TRBJ2-2
abundance: few
d_gene: TRBD2
v_gene: TRBV11-3
CDR3aa: CASSSVGLAGGAGTGELFF
CDR3nt: TGTGCCAGCAGCTCCGTTGGGCTAGCGGGAGGAGCCGGCACCGGGGAGCTGTTTTTT

j_gene: TRBJ1-2
abundance: few
d_gene: -
v_gene: TRBV7-2
CDR3aa: CASSLFWGSGYTF
CDR3nt: TGTGCCAGCAGCTTATTCTGGGGCAGTGGCTACACCTTC

j_gene: TRBJ2-7
abundance: -
d_gene: TRBD1
v_gene: TRBV30
CDR3aa: CAWSVQTGGSYEQYF
CDR3nt: TGTGCCTGGAGTGTACAAACAGGGGGCTCCTACGAGCAGTACTTC

j_gene: TRBJ2-1
abundance: -
d_gene: TRBD2
v_gene: TRBV4-3
CDR3aa: CASSLPGLAVSGQFF
CDR3nt: TGCGCCAGCAGCCTGCCGGGACTAGCAGTGAGTGGGCAGTTCTTC

j_gene: TRBJ1-5
abundance: few
d_gene: -
v_gene: TRBV7-2
CDR3aa: CASSLGVGGEPPQHF
CDR3nt: TGTGCCAGCAGCTTAGGCGTCGGGGGAGAGCCGCCCCAGCATTTT